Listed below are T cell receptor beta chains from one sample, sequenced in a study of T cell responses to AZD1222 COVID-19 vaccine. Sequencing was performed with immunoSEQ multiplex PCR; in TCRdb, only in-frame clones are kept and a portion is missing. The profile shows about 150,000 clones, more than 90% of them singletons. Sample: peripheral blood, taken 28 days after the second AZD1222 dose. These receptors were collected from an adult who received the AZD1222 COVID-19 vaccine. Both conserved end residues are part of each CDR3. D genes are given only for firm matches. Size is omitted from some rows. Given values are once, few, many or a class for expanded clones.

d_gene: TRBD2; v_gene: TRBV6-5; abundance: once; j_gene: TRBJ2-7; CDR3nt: TGTGCCAGCAGTAGCGGGAGAGGTGTCCACGAGCAGTACTTC; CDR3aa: CASSSGRGVHEQYF
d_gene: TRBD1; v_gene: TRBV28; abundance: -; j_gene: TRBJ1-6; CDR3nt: TGTGCCAGCTTTACCCAGGGGGACCATAATTCACCCCTCCACTTT; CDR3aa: CASFTQGDHNSPLHF
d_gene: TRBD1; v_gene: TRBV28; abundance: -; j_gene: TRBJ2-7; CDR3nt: TGTGCCAGCCTCCCAGGACAGGGAGTCCCCTACGAGCAGTACTTC; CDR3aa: CASLPGQGVPYEQYF
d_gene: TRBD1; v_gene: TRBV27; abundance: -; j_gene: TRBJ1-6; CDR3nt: TGTGCCAGCAGCTCCAGCCCGGGACAGGGAAGAAAACCCCTCCACTTT; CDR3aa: CASSSSPGQGRKPLHF
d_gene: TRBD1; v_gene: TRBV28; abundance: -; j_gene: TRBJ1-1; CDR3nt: TGTGCCAGCAGTCAGGGACAGGGGGGAATTACTGAAGCTTTCTTT; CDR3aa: CASSQGQGGITEAFF
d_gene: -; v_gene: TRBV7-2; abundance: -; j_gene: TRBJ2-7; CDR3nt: TGTGCCAGCAGTCGTAATCGGGCTTCCTACGAGCAGTACTTC; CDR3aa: CASSRNRASYEQYF
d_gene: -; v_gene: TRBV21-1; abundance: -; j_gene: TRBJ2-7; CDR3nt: TGTGCCAGCAGCAAAGCCTACGAGCAGTACTTC; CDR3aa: CASSKAYEQYF
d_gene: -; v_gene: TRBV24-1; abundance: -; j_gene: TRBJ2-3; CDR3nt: TGTGCCACCAGTGATGGGGGGGGACAGTCACGCTATGCCTCTAGCACAGATACGCAGTATTTT; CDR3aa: CATSDGGGQSRYASSTDTQYF
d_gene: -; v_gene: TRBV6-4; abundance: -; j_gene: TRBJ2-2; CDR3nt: TGTGCCAGCAGTGACTCGAGATTGAACACCGGGGAGCTGTTTTTT; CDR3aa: CASSDSRLNTGELFF
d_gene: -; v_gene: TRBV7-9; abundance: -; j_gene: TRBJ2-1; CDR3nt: TGTGCCAGCAGCCCGCTACCGCCTCTATACAATGAGCAGTTCTTC; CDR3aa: CASSPLPPLYNEQFF
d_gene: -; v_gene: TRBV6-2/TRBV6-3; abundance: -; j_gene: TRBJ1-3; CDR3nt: TGTGCCAGCAGTTTCGACAGGCCTGGAAACACCATATATTTT; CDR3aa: CASSFDRPGNTIYF
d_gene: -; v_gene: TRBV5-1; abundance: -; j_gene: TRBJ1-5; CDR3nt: TGCGCCAGCAGCATTGGGGCGGGGGCAACCCAGCATTTT; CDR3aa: CASSIGAGATQHF
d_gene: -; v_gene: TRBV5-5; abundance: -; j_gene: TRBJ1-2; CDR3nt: TGTGCCAGCAGCCATCCGGGACGAGTCCCCGATGGCTACACCTTC; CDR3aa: CASSHPGRVPDGYTF
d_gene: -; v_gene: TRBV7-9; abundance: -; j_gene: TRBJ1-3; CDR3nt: TGTGCCAGCAGCTTTCTGGGGGGCCCTGGAAACACCATATATTTT; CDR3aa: CASSFLGGPGNTIYF